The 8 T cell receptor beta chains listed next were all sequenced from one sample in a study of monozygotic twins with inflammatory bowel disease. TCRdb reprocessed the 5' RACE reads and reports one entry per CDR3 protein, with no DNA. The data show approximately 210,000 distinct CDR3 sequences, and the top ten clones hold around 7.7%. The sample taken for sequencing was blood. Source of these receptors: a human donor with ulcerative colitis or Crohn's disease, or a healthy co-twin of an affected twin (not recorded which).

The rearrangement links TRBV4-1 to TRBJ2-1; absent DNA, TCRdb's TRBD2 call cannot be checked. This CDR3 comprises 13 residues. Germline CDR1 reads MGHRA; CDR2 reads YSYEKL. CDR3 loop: CASSPVEGYEQFF.

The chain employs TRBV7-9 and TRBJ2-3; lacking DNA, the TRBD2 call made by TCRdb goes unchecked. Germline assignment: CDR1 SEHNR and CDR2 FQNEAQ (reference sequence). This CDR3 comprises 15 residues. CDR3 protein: CASSALGPPQDTQYF.

Here the CDR3 reads CSAYWGGGPGEQFF. The genes are TRBV20-1 and TRBJ2-1; TCRdb's assignment of TRBD2 cannot be checked, as there is no DNA. The CDR3 is 14 amino acids. Looked up from germline, CDR1 is DFQATT and CDR2 is SNEGSKA (reference sequence).

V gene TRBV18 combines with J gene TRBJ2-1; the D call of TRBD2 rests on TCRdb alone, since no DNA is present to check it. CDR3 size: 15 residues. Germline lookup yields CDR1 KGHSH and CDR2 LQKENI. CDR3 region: CASSHDSGSYNEQFF.

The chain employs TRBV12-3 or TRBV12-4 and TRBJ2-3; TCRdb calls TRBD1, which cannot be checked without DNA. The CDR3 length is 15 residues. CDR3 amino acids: CASSLRQSHTDTQYF.

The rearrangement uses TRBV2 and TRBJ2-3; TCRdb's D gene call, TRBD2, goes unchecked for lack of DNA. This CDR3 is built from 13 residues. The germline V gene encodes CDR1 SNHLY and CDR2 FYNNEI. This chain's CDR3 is CASLPGGRDTQYF.

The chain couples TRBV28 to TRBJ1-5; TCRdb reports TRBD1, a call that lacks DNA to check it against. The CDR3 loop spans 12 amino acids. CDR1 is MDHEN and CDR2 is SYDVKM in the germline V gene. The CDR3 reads CASNPREQPQHF.

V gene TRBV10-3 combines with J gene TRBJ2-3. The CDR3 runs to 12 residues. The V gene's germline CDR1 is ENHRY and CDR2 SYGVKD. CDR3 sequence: CAISLNTDTQYF.